These 3 T cell receptor beta chains were sequenced from one sample in a study of cytomegalovirus exposure and HLA in healthy donors. Both 60 Vbeta primers and 13 Jbeta primers went into the PCR. The protocol was immunoSEQ multiplex PCR, while the TCRdb copy is restricted to in-frame clones and leaves out a portion. The sample holds around 92,000 clones, around 83% seen once. Sequenced material: PBMCs. Receptors originate from a female donor in good health and CMV-seropositive.

The chain has TRBV7-9 and TRBJ1-2; D perhaps matches TRBD1 (6 bases). Between the trimmed V and J ends, which lost 1 base and 5 bases, there was a span of 17 bases. Germline CDR1 reads SEHNR; CDR2 reads FQNEAQ (reference sequence). There are 16 residues in the CDR3. CDR3 in DNA: TGTGCCAGCAGCTTAGGGAGCTTGGGGGCGCAGTATGGCTACACCTTC. It translates to CASSLGSLGAQYGYTF.

To note about this clone: At one boundary the junction diverges from the germline segment, which might be a read error. The V and J genes are TRBV30 and TRBJ1-3; 7 bases are shared with TRBD1. CDR1 is GTSNPN, CDR2 SVGIG, per germline (reference sequence). This CDR3 contains 13 residues. The CDR3 region is CVWGQFSGNTIYF. In DNA, the CDR3 is TGTGTCTGGGGACAGTTCTCTGGAAACACCATATATTTT.

The sample holds one count of this clone. The chain has TRBV28 and TRBJ2-7; 14 nucleotides line up with TRBD2. This CDR3 spans 19 amino acids. CDR1 MDHEN and CDR2 SYDVKM come from the germline V gene. Trimming at V came to 3 bases and at J to 5 bases, leaving 15 bases not matched to a gene. In DNA form, the CDR3 reads TGTGCCAGCAGTTTCCCCGGGACTAGCGGGAGCGTGATTGGTCACGAGCAGTACTTC. Translated: CASSFPGTSGSVIGHEQYF.